Sequencing of this TCR beta chain was carried out in a study (dated by TCRdb to 2015 to 2017). With respect to the entire study: The study tested whether tumor-infiltrating Tregs in breast cancer are recruited from blood Tregs or converted in situ from other CD4+ T cell subsets.

With regard to this clonotype: Its antigen remains unidentified. Nothing much larger sits one base from this clone, and base qualities are not available.

Full-length TCR variable regions were amplified by 5' RACE PCR with constant-region reverse primers, and semi-nested PCR with Nested Universal Primer A was subsequently performed. The ReliaPrep RNA Cell Miniprep System was used to extract total RNA, which was then reverse transcribed into 5'RACE-ready cDNA with the SMARTer RACE 5'/3' Kit. Full-length TCR alpha and beta libraries were barcoded with multiplex adaptors and sequenced on an Illumina MiSeq. In the source study's methods: Sequencing data were pooled across the five patients for each of nine subset-tissue groups and compared by unsupervised clustering of TCR gene usage. The Morisita-Horn index was used to calculate repertoire similarity, with shared sequences weighted according to their contribution to each repertoire. Using fastp at Q25 and MiXCR, TCRdb reprocessed the public reads and kept productive beta chains. Every distinct CDR3 protein forms one entry, paired with its most common genes and DNA. TCRdb, rather than the study authors, made the V and J calls. The sample includes 34,000 or so distinct CDR3 sequences, with more than 20% observed a single time. The top ten constitute about 2.2% of the sample.

Tregs were isolated as CD4+CD25+CD127-/low cells. Tregs, naive and memory CD4+ T cells from tumor, blood and ipsilateral draining lymph nodes of about five breast cancer patients underwent full-length TCR alpha and beta sequencing. Tumor tissue and lymph nodes from ipsilateral axillary dissection were perfused with PBS, minced and digested with collagenase I and hyaluronidase. Sorted cell populations were confirmed by FACS to exceed 90% purity. V lost 6 bases and J lost 2 bases; the stretch between them is 14 bases long. Per the germline V gene, SGHTA is the CDR1 and FQGNSA is the CDR2. The CDR3 holds 14 amino acids from the cysteine to the phenylalanine. Only the CDR3 portion is preserved as DNA: 42 bases, with reading frame beginning at the first base. The study at large found these results: Rather than covering whole repertoires, validation in the larger cohort was restricted to a single TCR beta V-J rearrangement. The TCR gene usage of tumor memory CD4+ T cells clustered together with blood and lymph node memory CD4+ cells and with lymph node naive CD4+ cells. The greatest overlap of tumor-infiltrating Treg TCR alpha and beta sequences was with tumor naive CD4+ T cells, followed next by blood naive CD4+ T cells.

Input material: tumor-infiltrating Tregs sorted from the breast tumor. This sequence originates from a female donor with breast cancer. Recombination joined TRBV7-2 with TRBJ2-7, with TRBD2 tentatively as D gene (6 bases match). Here is the DNA: TGTGCCAGCAGTCCGACTAGTATGGCCTACGAGCAGTACTTC. Its coded protein is CASSPTSMAYEQYF.